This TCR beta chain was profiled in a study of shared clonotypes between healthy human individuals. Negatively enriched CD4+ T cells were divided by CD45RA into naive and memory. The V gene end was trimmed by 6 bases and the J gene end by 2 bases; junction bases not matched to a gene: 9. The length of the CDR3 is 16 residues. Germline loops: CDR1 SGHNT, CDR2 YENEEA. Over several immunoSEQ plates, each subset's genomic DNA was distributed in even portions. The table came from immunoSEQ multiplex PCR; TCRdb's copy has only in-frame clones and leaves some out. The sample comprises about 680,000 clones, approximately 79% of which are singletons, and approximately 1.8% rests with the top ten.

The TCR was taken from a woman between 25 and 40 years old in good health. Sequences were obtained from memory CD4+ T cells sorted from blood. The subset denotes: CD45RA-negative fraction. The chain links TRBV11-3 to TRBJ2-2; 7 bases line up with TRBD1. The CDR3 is CASRSERQGNTGELFF. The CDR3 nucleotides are TGTGCCAGCAGATCAGAGCGACAGGGAAACACCGGGGAGCTGTTTTTT.